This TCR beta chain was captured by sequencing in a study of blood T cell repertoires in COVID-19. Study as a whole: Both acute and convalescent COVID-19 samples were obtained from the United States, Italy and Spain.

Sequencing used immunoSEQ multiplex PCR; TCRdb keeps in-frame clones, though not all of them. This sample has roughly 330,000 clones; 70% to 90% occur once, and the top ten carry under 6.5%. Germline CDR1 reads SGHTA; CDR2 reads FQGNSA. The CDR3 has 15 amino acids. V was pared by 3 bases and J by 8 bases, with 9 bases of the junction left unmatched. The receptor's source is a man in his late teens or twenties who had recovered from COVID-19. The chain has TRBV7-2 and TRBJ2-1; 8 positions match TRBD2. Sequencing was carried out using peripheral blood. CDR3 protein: CASSFSGGRGDEQFF. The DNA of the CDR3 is TGTGCCAGCAGCTTTTCGGGGGGGCGGGGCGATGAGCAGTTCTTC.